This T cell receptor beta chain was captured in a study of blood T cell repertoires in COVID-19. Study details: Nucleic acid was either cDNA or gDNA, and it came from T cells, B-cell-depleted T cells, or PBMCs.

Only in-frame clones appear in the TCRdb table, and some are missing; sequencing was by immunoSEQ multiplex PCR. The sample has about 140,000 clones; 85% are singletons. The receptor's source is a man aged 50-59 years with acute or convalescent COVID-19. Sequenced input: peripheral blood.

The CDR3 nucleotides read TGTGCCAGCAGCACAGAACAGGGGGCCTCTGGAAACACCATATATTTT. Encoded protein: CASSTEQGASGNTIYF. The J gene is TRBJ1-3, the V gene TRBV7-8; TRBD1 matches 9 bases. This CDR3 has 16 residues. V shed 5 bases, J shed 0 bases, and the junction held 5 bases outside the gene matches. Germline lookup yields CDR1 SGHVS and CDR2 FQNEAQ.